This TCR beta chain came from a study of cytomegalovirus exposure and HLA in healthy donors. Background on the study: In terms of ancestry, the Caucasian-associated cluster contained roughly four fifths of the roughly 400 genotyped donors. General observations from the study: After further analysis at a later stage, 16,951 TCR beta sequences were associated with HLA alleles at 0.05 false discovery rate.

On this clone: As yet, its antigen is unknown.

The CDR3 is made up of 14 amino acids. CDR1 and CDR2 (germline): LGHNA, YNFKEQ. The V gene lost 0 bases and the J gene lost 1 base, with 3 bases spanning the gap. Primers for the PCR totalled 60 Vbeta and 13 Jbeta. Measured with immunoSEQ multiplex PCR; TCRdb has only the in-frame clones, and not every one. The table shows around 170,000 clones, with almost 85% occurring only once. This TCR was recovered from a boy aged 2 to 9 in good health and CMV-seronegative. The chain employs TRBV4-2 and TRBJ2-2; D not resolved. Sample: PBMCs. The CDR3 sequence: CASSQDRNTGELFF. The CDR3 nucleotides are TGTGCCAGCAGCCAAGATAGGAACACCGGGGAGCTGTTTTTT.